This TCR beta chain was recorded in a study of T-cell memory formation after mild COVID-19. General observations from the study: Several responding clones turned up in pre-infection memory, indicating that cross-reactive memory may have taken part.

Remarks on this clonotype: Its antigen is currently unknown.

CDR1 and CDR2 (germline): MNHNS, SASEGT. The CDR3 is 13 amino acids. V was pared by 4 bases and J by 4 bases, with 10 bases between. In TCRdb, the 5' RACE reads were re-called with MiXCR into one record per CDR3 protein. The table lists hundreds of thousands of distinct CDR3 sequences, around a quarter of them singletons. The origin of this receptor is an adult woman who had mild COVID-19 (a few samples of this study predate the infection). Cell type and time point are not known. The chain uses TRBV6-1 and TRBJ1-1; D call uncertain. The source material was PBMCs or a T cell subset sorted from them (not recorded which). CDR3 nucleotide sequence: TGTGCCAGCAGTGGCCATGAGGGCACTGAAGCTTTCTTT. It specifies CASSGHEGTEAFF.